The next 3 T cell receptor beta chains were all read from a single sample in a study of Ad26.COV2.S vaccination and SARS-CoV-2 variants. Indicated treatment: about 20 received Ad26.COV2.S at low or high dose, single or two shots; five or six received placebo; per-sample allocation not given. Following the first vaccine or placebo injection, samples were taken on day 63. Assay used: immunoSEQ multiplex PCR; TCRdb lists only in-frame clones, some missing. The sample holds fewer than 300,000 clones, approximately 87% seen once. This material consisted of peripheral blood, taken in a trial of Ad26.COV2.S vaccine versus placebo. The receptors here all came from a person aged 18-60 years who received the Ad26.COV2.S COVID-19 vaccine or a placebo.

This chain uses TRBV11-3 with TRBJ2-2; D gene unclear. CDR1 and CDR2 (germline): SGHNT, YENEEA. The length of the CDR3 is 12 residues. Trimming removed 3 bases from V and 7 bases from J, with 6 bases in between. Here the CDR3 reads CASSFRDGELFF. The CDR3 coding sequence is TGTGCCAGCAGCTTTAGGGACGGGGAGCTGTTTTTT.

V and J are TRBV11-3 and TRBJ2-1, with 10 bases fitting TRBD2. V was clipped by 5 bases and J by 6 bases; unmatched bases: 7. CDR1 is SGHNT and CDR2 is YENEEA in the germline V gene. The CDR3 covers 15 residues. As DNA, the CDR3 is TGTGCCAGCAGCCGCACTAGCGGGGTGGTCAATGAGCAGTTCTTC. This codes for CASSRTSGVVNEQFF.

The chain links TRBV5-1 to TRBJ2-5; 7 bases align to TRBD1. CDR1 is SGHRS and CDR2 is YFSETQ in the germline V gene. The length of the CDR3 is 14 residues. J was trimmed by 5 bases and V by 4 bases; bases with no gene match: 8. CDR3 sequence reads: CASSSGQVGETQYF. The DNA of the CDR3 is TGCGCCAGCAGCAGCGGACAGGTGGGCGAGACCCAGTACTTC.